This T cell receptor (beta chain) emerged from a study of blood T cells in healthy people across ages. Remarks on this clonotype: The antigen is undetermined.

The second PCR ran about 6 to 11 cycles with a sample-barcoded 5' primer and J-beta primers. Researchers report that a template-switch adaptor with 12 random nucleotides tagged each cDNA molecule. In TCRdb, the 5' RACE reads were re-called with MiXCR into one record per CDR3 protein. Among 1 million or so distinct CDR3 sequences listed, about 23% were seen once. With 0 bases removed from V and 5 bases from J, the gap between germline ends came to 14 bases. The CDR3 runs to 15 residues. Germline V lookup: CDR1 SGDLS, CDR2 YYNGEE. Study conclusions and caveats: TCR beta diversity per million T cells fell roughly linearly with age.

These sequences were also reported in another study, on T cells of mothers and their children. This second study says: Per child, 2.5 million to 3 million TCR beta CDR3 reads were obtained, against over 9.5 million per mother.

Sequencing was performed on blood. V gene TRBV9 combines with J gene TRBJ2-5; D not certain. The clonotype was recovered from a girl under 10 years old in good health. The CDR3 nucleotides are TGTGCCAGCAGCGTAGACGGTCAGGTGTGGGAGACCCAGTACTTC. Translation gives CASSVDGQVWETQYF.